This TCR beta chain was observed in a study of shared clonotypes between healthy human individuals. Positively selected for CCR7, the CD45RO-negative cells used as naive CD8 cells excluded terminally differentiated effector memory CD45RA+ cells. Points on this clone: Its antigen remains unknown.

Assay: immunoSEQ multiplex PCR; the TCRdb copy retains only in-frame clones and omits some. This table holds roughly 2.1 million clones, just over 90% found once. The germline V gene encodes CDR1 MNHEY and CDR2 SVGAGI. This CDR3 has 16 residues. V lost 2 bases and J 2 bases, leaving 15 bases between the germline ends. Study results and limitations: Between a few donors, naive CD4 clonotypes were shared at a level of about 5%. Compared with clonotypes that all four donors shared, non-shared clonotypes had lower generation probabilities.

This chain links TRBV6-5 with TRBJ2-5, with D tentatively TRBD1 (6 bases). This receptor was taken from a man aged 18-30 years in good health. Some clones in this sample may be carry-over from other donors' samples. Sequenced sample: naive CD8+ T cells from PBMCs. The CDR3 is CASSYPPGHSQETQYF. CDR3 bases: TGTGCCAGCAGTTACCCGCCGGGACACAGTCAAGAGACCCAGTACTTC.